This TCR beta chain was profiled in a study of spatial heterogeneity in lung cancer (dated by TCRdb to 2018 to 2020). Context from the whole study: Donors were 72 patients with early-stage, untreated non-small cell lung cancer from the lung TRACERx cohort. Follow-up PBMC samples were sequenced whenever the samples were available, and the median time to follow-up was around 2 years after resection. More beta-chain than alpha-chain transcripts were consistently detected, likely reflecting higher beta-chain transcript abundance. In the raw uncorrected reads, each unique combination of TCR and UMI appeared more than ten times on average. In non-small cell lung cancer, the study made a quantitative comparison of TCR alpha and beta repertoires among multiple tumor regions, matched nontumor lung and blood. Nonsynonymous mutation counts, determined by whole-exome sequencing of tumor tissue, were related to TCR repertoire features. At surgery, about 210 tumor regions, almost 65 matched nontumor lung samples and about 56 PBMC samples were TCR-sequenced for both alpha and beta chains.

In light of the paper, this sample's time point label describes: blood at routine non-recurrence follow-up after resection. TCR sequencing used whole RNA extracted from tumor and nontumor lung tissue, or from cryopreserved PBMC samples, without cell sorting. Only patients with enough RNA available from two or more tumor regions were chosen for TCR sequencing. Library preparation was by 5' RACE. The sequencer listed for this sample is NextSeq 500. To allow correction of PCR and sequencing errors, the TCR library protocol tagged every TCR cDNA molecule with a unique molecular identifier. As for the original processing: Decombinator tools were used for TCR identification, UMI-based error correction and CDR3 extraction. Expanded TCRs were defined as those above a frequency of 2 per 1,000, corresponding to the top 1% of the tumor frequency distribution. Renyi diversity was calculated using the R vegan package after each repertoire was subsampled 100 times to 5,000 TCRs. CDR3 similarity networks were constructed using string-kernel similarity of amino acid triplets, with links drawn between CDR3s whose pairwise similarity was above 0.82. Using fastp at Q25 and MiXCR, TCRdb reprocessed the public reads and kept productive beta chains. Each entry merges the rows of one CDR3 protein and shows their most common DNA and genes. Here the V and J calls rest on TCRdb's processing, not on the authors' analysis. The sample has about 120,000 distinct CDR3 sequences on record, more than 9% of them singletons. Around 17% of the sample lies in the top ten.

CDR1 SNHLY and CDR2 FYNNEI were looked up in the germline V gene. Relative to germline, V is 5 bases shorter and J is 2 bases shorter, with 7 bases between their ends. The CDR3 runs 14 amino acids, cysteine and phenylalanine included. Solely the CDR3 DNA is kept, with 42 bases framed from the first base. Points on this clonotype: Its antigen remains unidentified. No clone much larger than this one lies a single base away; base qualities are absent.

Points the paper makes about the study in general: Comparisons of baseline and follow-up blood repertoires included only 14 patients. Ubiquitous expanded tumor TCRs were detected in blood more often at tumor resection than at routine follow-up. Additional single-cell paired TCR alpha and beta sequencing was considered necessary to confirm, at a functional level, the hypothesis that regional TCRs recognize regional mutations.

This chain is built from TRBV2 and TRBJ2-6, and perhaps TRBD2 as D gene, on 5 matching bases. The sequenced sample was PBMCs, obtained at follow-up. The TCR sequence derives from a male donor with early-stage non-small cell lung cancer. At the DNA level, the sequence is TGTGCCAGCAGTACTAGGGCTGGGGCCAACGTCCTGACTTTC. The encoded protein is CASSTRAGANVLTF.